This is a list of T cell receptor beta chains from one sample in a study of CD8+CD57+ T cells in acquired aplastic anemia. TCRdb independently ran MiXCR on the reads; one entry per CDR3 protein. The data contain 150,000 to 200,000 distinct CDR3 sequences, around half of them singletons. The sample comprised sorted CD4+, CD8+, or CD8+CD57+ T cells (not recorded which) from PBMCs. These TCRs come from a human donor with aplastic anemia. Each CDR3 is given with its conserved first and last residue. A D gene is named only where the DNA matches it firmly. Clone sizes are given selectively: once, few, many, or a class where the clone is expanded.

>15|.|TRBD2|TRBJ2-7|TRBV25-1
CASSEGGGRTYEQYF
TGTGCCAGCAGTGAAGGGGGGGGTAGAACCTACGAGCAGTACTTC
>13|many|.|TRBJ2-7|TRBV28
CASSLRWVYEQYF
TGTGCCAGCAGTTTGAGATGGGTATACGAGCAGTACTTC
>14|.|.|TRBJ2-7|TRBV6-1
CASSGLTEEYEQYF
TGTGCCAGCAGTGGCTTGACAGAGGAATACGAGCAGTACTTC
>11|.|.|TRBJ1-3|TRBV12-3/TRBV12-4
CASEGGYTIYF
TGTGCCAGCGAGGGGGGATACACCATATATTTT
>16|few|TRBD1|TRBJ2-2|TRBV19
CASSAGTGGNTGELFF
TGTGCCAGTAGTGCGGGAACAGGGGGCAACACCGGGGAGCTGTTTTTT
>14|many|.|TRBJ2-7|TRBV6-1
CASSASTRGNEQYF
TGTGCCAGCAGTGCCTCCACCCGGGGCAACGAGCAGTACTTC
>14|many|TRBD1|TRBJ2-3|TRBV20-1
CSATRTGITDTQYF
TGCAGTGCGACTCGGACAGGGATAACAGATACGCAGTATTTT
>14|.|TRBD1|TRBJ1-2|TRBV11-2
CASSLGAGGGGYTF
TGTGCCAGCAGCTTAGGGGCAGGGGGCGGCGGCTACACCTTC
>15|once|.|TRBJ1-6|TRBV10-1
CASSVLKDDNSPLHF
TGCGCCAGCAGTGTTTTGAAGGATGATAATTCACCCCTCCACTTT
>16|.|TRBD2|TRBJ2-7|TRBV5-1
CASSLGTSEFSYEQYF
TGCGCCAGCAGCTTGGGGACTAGCGAGTTTTCCTACGAGCAGTACTTT
>11|once|.|TRBJ1-2|TRBV19
CASRTGGANTF
TGTGCCAGTAGGACGGGGGGGGCGAACACCTTC
>15|many|TRBD2|TRBJ2-2|TRBV5-1
CASSGYGGDSGELFF
TGCGCCAGCAGCGGCTACGGGGGGGATTCCGGGGAGCTGTTTTTT
>14|.|.|TRBJ1-6|TRBV10-3
CAISEDSANSPLHF
TGTGCCATCAGTGAGGATAGTGCTAATTCACCCCTCCACTTT
>15|once|TRBD2|TRBJ2-3|TRBV2
CASSPRLAATDTQYF
TGTGCCAGCAGCCCGAGACTAGCGGCGACAGATACGCAGTATTTT
>13|many|.|TRBJ2-3|TRBV19
CASSIDGTDTQYF
TGTGCCAGTAGTATAGATGGGACAGATACGCAGTATTTT
>15|.|.|TRBJ1-4|TRBV14
CASSRGGGPDEKLFF
TGTGCCAGCAGCCGGGGGGGGGGCCCGGATGAAAAACTGTTTTTT
>15|.|.|TRBJ2-5|TRBV2
CASSGGRATQETQYF
TGTGCCAGCAGTGGGGGCAGGGCCACCCAAGAGACCCAGTACTTC
>12|many|.|TRBJ1-4|TRBV7-8
CASSTGTEKLFF
TGTGCCAGCAGCACCGGGACCGAAAAACTGTTTTTT
>13|.|.|TRBJ1-1|TRBV14
CASSPVRGAEAFF
TGTGCCAGCAGCCCAGTTAGAGGGGCTGAAGCTTTCTTT
>10|.|.|TRBJ1-5|TRBV7-9
CASSLGPQHF
TGTGCCAGCAGCTTAGGGCCCCAGCATTTT
>12|many|TRBD1|TRBJ1-2|TRBV20-1
CSANRGDYGYTF
TGCAGTGCTAACAGGGGAGACTATGGCTACACCTTC
>16|many|.|TRBJ2-1|TRBV7-8
CASSLGAHYSYNEQFF
TGTGCCAGCAGCTTAGGGGCCCACTACTCCTACAATGAGCAGTTCTTC